Shown below are 9 T cell receptor beta chains from a single sample sequenced in a study of blood T cell repertoires in COVID-19. Repertoires were generated with immunoSEQ multiplex PCR, while TCRdb's copy carries only in-frame clones and drops some. Found here are 250,000 to 350,000 clones, roughly nine tenths of them singletons; the top ten hold under 20%. The specimen was PBMCs or T cells enriched from blood (not recorded which). These receptors were obtained from a woman aged 25 to 45 who had recovered from COVID-19.

The rearrangement joins TRBV13 to TRBJ1-5; TRBD1 matches 7 bases. CDR1 and CDR2 from the germline V gene are PRHDT and FYEKMQ (reference sequence). The CDR3 totals 13 residues. V shed 5 bases, J shed 7 bases, and the junction held 5 bases outside the gene matches. CDR3 sequence: CASSKGQIQPQHF. CDR3 sequence (DNA): TGTGCCAGCAGCAAGGGACAGATACAGCCCCAGCATTTT.

The chain couples TRBV3-1 (or the pseudogene TRBV3-2) to TRBJ1-1, with D unclear. The germline CDR1 and CDR2 sequences are LGHDT and YNNKEL (reference sequence). The V gene lost 5 bases and the J gene lost 5 bases, with 9 bases spanning the gap. The CDR3 has 12 amino acids. CDR3 amino acids: CASSISGTEAFF. CDR3 coding DNA: TGTGCCAGCAGCATCTCGGGGACTGAAGCTTTCTTT.

This rearrangement joins TRBV9 to TRBJ2-1; TRBD2 matches 9 bases. Trimming took 4 bases from V and 5 from J; bases not matched to a gene: 7. The germline V gene has CDR1 SGDLS and CDR2 YYNGEE. The CDR3 extends over 15 amino acids. The chain's CDR3 is CASSPTSGANNEQFF. The CDR3 coding sequence is TGTGCCAGCAGCCCGACTAGCGGAGCCAACAATGAGCAGTTCTTC.

CDR3 in DNA: TGTGCCAGCAGCTTTGAGGGGAGGCAAGCTTTCTTT. It encodes CASSFEGRQAFF. V is TRBV5-6 and J is TRBJ1-1; weak D call: TRBD1 (5 bases). Looked up from germline, CDR1 is SGHDT and CDR2 is YYEEEE. V lost 2 bases and J 9 bases, leaving 11 bases between the germline ends. The CDR3 sequence is 12 residues long. Full variable domain (rest looked up from reference TRBV5-6 and TRBJ1-1): DAGVTQSPTHLIKTRGQQVTLRCSPKSGHDTVSWYQQALGQGPQFIFQYYEEEERQRGNFPDRFSGHQFPNYSSELNVNALLLGDSALYLCASSFEGRQAFFGQGTRLTVV.

V usage is TRBV3-1 (or the pseudogene TRBV3-2) and J usage is TRBJ2-1; 11 bases are a match to TRBD2. Losses at the gene ends were 4 bases for V and 7 bases for J; bases not matched to a gene: 9. The CDR3 sequence is 16 residues long. Germline V gene sequence: CDR1 LGHDT, CDR2 YNNKEL (reference sequence). The DNA for the CDR3 is TGTGCCAGCAGCCGGGGAACTAGCGGGGGCGGGAATGAGCAGTTCTTC. It yields the protein CASSRGTSGGGNEQFF.

This chain links TRBV10-3 with TRBJ2-1; TRBD2 matches at 8 bases. J gave up 2 bases and V 8 bases, and 2 bases lay outside the gene matches. The CDR3 has 13 amino acids. Germline V gene data show CDR1 as ENHRY and CDR2 as SYGVKD. CDR3 nucleotides: TGTGCCATCTCTAGCGGGCCCTACAATGAGCAGTTCTTC. It is translated as CAISSGPYNEQFF.

The V gene is TRBV11-1, the J gene TRBJ1-1; 8 bases are shared with TRBD1. The germline V gene encodes CDR1 SGHAT and CDR2 FQDESV (reference sequence). The CDR3 runs to 14 residues. The J segment lost 5 bases and the V segment lost 5 bases, leaving 7 bases of the junction unmatched. The chain's CDR3 is CASSRGQGGTEAFF. CDR3 bases: TGTGCCAGCAGCCGTGGACAGGGTGGAACTGAAGCTTTCTTT.

The rearrangement uses TRBV19 and TRBJ2-7; 8 nucleotides match TRBD2. This CDR3 comprises 15 residues. Germline CDR1 is LNHDA and CDR2 is SQIVND (reference sequence). The V and J ends lost 5 bases and 0 bases, in that order; junction bases with no gene match: 6. In nucleotides, the CDR3 is TGTGCCAGTAGTTTCGGACTAGCCAGCTCCTACGAGCAGTACTTC. Protein product: CASSFGLASSYEQYF.

The chain has TRBV5-6 and TRBJ2-7; D may be TRBD2 (7 bases). V was shortened by 10 bases and J by 6 bases, with 14 bases between the two germline ends. The CDR3 covers 11 residues. Germline-derived CDR1 and CDR2 are SGHDT and YYEEEE. DNA of the CDR3: TGTGCCGTGGCGGGGGCGGGCGAGCAGTACTTC. Its protein is CAVAGAGEQYF.